This T cell receptor (beta chain) is drawn from a study of blood T cell repertoires in COVID-19 (dated by TCRdb to about 2020). About the investigation overall: Collaborator samples came from the United States, Italy and Spain and covered acute and convalescent phases of COVID-19. The samples were drawn from two sources: the first 160 participants of the ongoing ImmuneRACE study, and 1,000 to 1,500 subjects contributed by 6 global collaborators. The dataset comprised deeply sampled blood TCRbeta repertoires from subjects exposed to, actively infected with, or recovered from COVID-19. Nearly every sample came with metadata listing a de-identified subject ID, COVID-19 status, age in years and sex. The material from the prospective study consisted of cDNA or gDNA derived from T cells, B-cell-depleted T cells, or PBMCs. Where available, HLA class I and class II types were obtained from metadata supplied by the sample provider rather than from assay-based typing. The repertoires were released in a freely available public database intended as a resource for research on the immune response to SARS-CoV-2. Here is what the overall study found, with its caveats: Clinical and demographic metadata were provided uncurated, with the amount varying by source and participant.

Each collaborating institution followed its own protocols to collect whole blood in K2EDTA tubes. For TCRbeta analysis, collaborators shipped samples as frozen whole blood, isolated PBMCs, or DNA extracted from either of those sample types. The immunoSEQ Assay, a bias-controlled multiplex PCR, was used to amplify TCRbeta CDR3 regions from genomic DNA. Under the source paper's analysis protocol: The number of nucleated cells in each sample was estimated by amplification of reference gene primers within the assay. To quantify the absolute abundance of each unique TCRbeta CDR3 rearrangement, sequence reads were collapsed and filtered. For each sample, productive Simpson clonality was calculated as the square root of Simpson's diversity index across productive rearrangements. Not all clones reach the TCRdb copy of this immuneACCESS table, which keeps in-frame sequences only. Checked studies attribute under half of the gap to unresolved V genes and leave the rest unexplained. D and trimming were read from the DNA, whereas the V and J calls and clone size are those reported in that table. The sample has 35,000 to 55,000 clones on record, approximately 86% of them singletons. Roughly an eighth of the sample comes from the top ten.

For this clone: Its antigen remains unidentified. The sample holds no much larger clone one base away, and base qualities are not on file.

Including cysteine and phenylalanine, the CDR3 has 11 amino acids. Of the read, only the CDR3 DNA is kept; its 33 bases are in frame from base 1. The CDR1 and CDR2 encoded by the germline V gene are ENHRY and SYGVKD. V was cut back by 0 bases and J by 6 bases, leaving a gap of 3 bases between them. The sequencing input was peripheral blood. The chain is made from TRBV10-3 and TRBJ2-7; the D gene cannot be named for sure. This clonotype originated in a human donor in a cohort sampled during active COVID-19. The CDR3 sequence is CAISESSEQYF. The sequence in DNA is TGTGCCATCAGTGAGTCTAGCGAGCAGTACTTC.